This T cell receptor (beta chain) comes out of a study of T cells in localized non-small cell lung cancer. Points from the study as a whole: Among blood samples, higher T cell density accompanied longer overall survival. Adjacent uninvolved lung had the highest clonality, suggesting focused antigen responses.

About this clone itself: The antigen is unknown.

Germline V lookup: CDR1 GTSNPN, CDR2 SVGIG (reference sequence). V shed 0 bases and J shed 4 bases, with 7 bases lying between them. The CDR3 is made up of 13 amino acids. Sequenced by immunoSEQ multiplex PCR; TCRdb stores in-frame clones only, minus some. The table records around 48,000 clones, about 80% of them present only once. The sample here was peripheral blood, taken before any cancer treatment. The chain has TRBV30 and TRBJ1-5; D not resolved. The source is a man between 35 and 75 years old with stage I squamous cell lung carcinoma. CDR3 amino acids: CAWSVRGNQPQHF. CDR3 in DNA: TGTGCCTGGAGTGTTCGAGGGAATCAGCCCCAGCATTTT.